Shown below are 26 T cell receptor beta chains from a single sample sequenced in a study of OX40 agonist ivuxolimab in advanced cancers. Library prep was done by the immunoSEQ multiplex PCR assay. Here the immuneACCESS table is served through TCRdb, limited to in-frame sequences with V and J called. Missing clones are a known gap in these copies; in checked studies unresolved V genes cover under half, and the rest lacks a known reason. This sample holds 65,000 to 80,000 clones; roughly nine tenths were observed only once. 0.31% of the sample goes to the ten largest clones. Sample: CD4+ or CD8+ T cells sorted from blood, taken in a trial of the OX40 agonist ivuxolimab. These receptor sequences come from an adult with an advanced solid tumor such as melanoma, head and neck, liver or kidney cancer.

The gene calls are TRBV6-1 and TRBJ1-5; TRBD1 might be the D (5 bases). Germline assignment: CDR1 MNHNS and CDR2 SASEGT. Deletions cut 2 bases from V and 5 bases from J, with 16 bases between. The CDR3 runs 16 residues. In DNA form, the CDR3 reads TGTGCCAGCAGTGAACCTGGTCTCAGGGTCGATCAGCCCCAGCATTTT. Its translation: CASSEPGLRVDQPQHF.

V gene TRBV9 combines with J gene TRBJ2-1; possible D gene TRBD2, 6 bases. This CDR3 region has 16 residues. Germline V gives CDR1 SGDLS, CDR2 YYNGEE. V gave up 3 bases and J gave up 0 bases, with 13 bases separating them. The CDR3 loop reads CASSGNSGSSYNEQFF. The CDR3 bases are TGTGCCAGCAGCGGAAATAGCGGCAGCTCCTACAATGAGCAGTTCTTC. The full variable domain, completed using reference TRBV9 and TRBJ2-1, is DSGVTQTPKHLITATGQRVTLRCSPRSGDLSVYWYQQSLDQGLQFLIQYYNGEERAKGNILERFSAQQFPDLHSELNLSSLELGDSALYFCASSGNSGSSYNEQFFGPGTRLTVL.

The rearrangement joins TRBV19 to TRBJ1-1; D perhaps matches TRBD1 (5 bases). The V and J ends lost 1 base and 3 bases respectively, with 6 bases between them. The CDR3 extends over 13 amino acids. CDR1 LNHDA and CDR2 SQIVND come from the germline V gene (reference sequence). CDR3: CASSIGQYTEAFF. In nucleotides, the CDR3 is TGTGCCAGTAGTATAGGACAGTACACTGAAGCTTTCTTT.

The V and J genes are TRBV7-8 and TRBJ2-2; D not certain. CDR3 length: 12 amino acids. V was trimmed by 2 bases and J by 2 bases, leaving 0 bases between them. Germline values: CDR1 SGHVS, CDR2 FQNEAQ. CDR3 sequence (DNA): TGTGCCAGCAGCTTAAACACCGGGGAGCTGTTTTTT. It is translated as CASSLNTGELFF.

The chain joins TRBV9 to TRBJ2-2; D may be TRBD1 (5 bases). Germline loops: CDR1 SGDLS, CDR2 YYNGEE. The CDR3 length is 15 residues. V gave up 0 bases and J gave up 4 bases, with 10 bases separating them. The CDR3 bases are TGTGCCAGCAGCGTAGCTGGGGCGAGCACCGGGGAGCTGTTTTTT. Translating gives CASSVAGASTGELFF.

V and J are TRBV28 and TRBJ1-2, with 9 bases lining up with TRBD1. V dropped 6 bases and J dropped 3; count of bases not matched to a gene: 5. The germline CDR1 and CDR2 sequences are MDHEN and SYDVKM. The length of the CDR3 is 14 residues. The CDR3 region is CASSSWTGDYGYTF. In nucleotides, the CDR3 is TGTGCCAGCAGCTCATGGACAGGGGACTATGGCTACACCTTC.

The genes are TRBV18 and TRBJ2-3, with 8 bases aligning to TRBD2. CDR3 length: 17 amino acids. The V gene's germline CDR1 is KGHSH and CDR2 LQKENI. Trimming took 2 bases from V and 0 from J; bases not matched to a gene: 7. CDR3 nucleotide sequence: TGTGCCAGCTCACCAACGGGCGCGGGAGGAAGCACAGATACGCAGTATTTT. Protein: CASSPTGAGGSTDTQYF.

The chain joins TRBV27 to TRBJ2-5, with 7 bases that match TRBD2. V trimming: 2 bases; J trimming: 1 base; junction bases outside the gene matches: 1. The CDR3 covers 14 residues. In germline, CDR1 is MNHEY, CDR2 SMNVEV (reference sequence). The CDR3 loop reads CASSLAGVQETQYF. The DNA for the CDR3 is TGTGCCAGCAGTTTAGCGGGGGTCCAAGAGACCCAGTACTTC.

The chain uses TRBV2 and TRBJ1-2; 8 nucleotides agree with TRBD1. This CDR3 is 13 amino acids long. Germline CDR1 SNHLY, CDR2 FYNNEI. V was clipped by 3 bases and J by 7 bases; unmatched bases: 4. This chain's CDR3 is CASSDWTGSGYTF. DNA for the CDR3: TGTGCCAGCAGTGATTGGACAGGGAGTGGCTACACCTTC.

V is TRBV12-5 and J is TRBJ2-1, with a tentative D call TRBD2 (6 bases). Looked up from germline, CDR1 is LGHNT and CDR2 is FRNRAP. Trimming removed 2 bases at V and 15 bases at J, with 20 bases between. This CDR3 region has 14 residues. The CDR3 loop is CASGLNAGPLVRFF. In DNA form, the CDR3 reads TGTGCTAGTGGTTTGAATGCGGGGCCTCTGGTGCGGTTCTTC. The full variable domain, completed using reference TRBV12-5 and TRBJ2-1, is DARVTQTPRHKVTEMGQEVTMRCQPILGHNTVFWYRQTMMQGLELLAYFRNRAPLDDSGMPKDRFSAEMPDATLATLKIQPSEPRDSAVYFCASGLNAGPLVRFFGPGTRLTVL.

This sequence joins TRBV18 and TRBJ2-5; tentative D call: TRBD2 (5 bases). V was shortened by 3 bases and J by 5 bases, with 10 bases between the two germline ends. The CDR3 has 13 amino acids. Germline V gene data show CDR1 as KGHSH and CDR2 as LQKENI. This CDR3 reads CASSPSGFETQYF. In DNA, the CDR3 is TGTGCCAGCTCACCTTCGGGGTTCGAGACCCAGTACTTC.

This clone was seen just once. The chain carries TRBV7-8 and TRBJ1-6; the D gene is possibly TRBD1 (5 bases). There are 15 residues in the CDR3. V was trimmed by 2 bases and J by 7 bases, leaving 12 bases between them. Germline V lookup: CDR1 SGHVS, CDR2 FQNEAQ. For the CDR3, the DNA is TGTGCCAGCAGCTTAAACGGCGGGACCAATTCACCCCTCCACTTT. Its protein product is CASSLNGGTNSPLHF.

V usage is TRBV10-3 and J usage is TRBJ2-2; no clear D. Germline V gives CDR1 ENHRY, CDR2 SYGVKD. The CDR3 loop spans 13 amino acids. Trimming cost V 2 bases and J 4 bases, with 5 bases left between them. CDR3 nucleotides: TGTGCCATCAGTGAGATCTCCACCGGGGAGCTGTTTTTT. It translates to CAISEISTGELFF.

This clone was picked up one time. This chain joins TRBV4-2 and TRBJ2-1, with TRBD2 matching 10 bases. The CDR3 consists of 16 residues. Trimming removed 0 bases from V and 9 bases from J; junction bases left unmatched: 8. Per germline, CDR1 LGHNA and CDR2 YNFKEQ. The DNA of the CDR3 is TGTGCCAGCAGCCAAGAAGAAGCGGGAGGGGTAGGTGAGCAGTTCTTC. Encoded protein: CASSQEEAGGVGEQFF.

This chain connects TRBV19 to TRBJ1-5; a possible D gene is TRBD1 (5 bases). The CDR3 contains 15 residues. V was pared by 3 bases and J by 2 bases, with 11 bases between. The germline V gene encodes CDR1 LNHDA and CDR2 SQIVND (reference sequence). CDR3 sequence reads: CASSIWGVGNQPQHF. The CDR3 coding sequence is TGTGCCAGTAGTATCTGGGGGGTAGGCAATCAGCCCCAGCATTTT.

V usage is TRBV5-1 and J usage is TRBJ2-1, with 8 bases fitting TRBD2. The CDR3 is 15 residues long. Germline CDR1 reads SGHRS; CDR2 reads YFSETQ. V gave up 3 bases and J gave up 3 bases; unmatched junction bases: 5. The CDR3 coding sequence is TGCGCCAGCAGCTGGGGAGCGGGAGACTACAATGAGCAGTTCTTC. Residues: CASSWGAGDYNEQFF.

For this clone: A junction end diverges from the germline sequence, so it may reflect a read error. V and J are TRBV29-1 and TRBJ1-5; 9 bases are shared with TRBD1. This CDR3 is built from 13 residues. Looked up from germline, CDR1 is SQVTM and CDR2 is ANQGSEA. The CDR3 sequence: CSVEGQGDQPQHF. The CDR3 nucleotides read TGCAGCGTTGAAGGACAGGGGGATCAACCCCAGCATTTT.

The chain joins TRBV11-3 to TRBJ2-1, with 10 positions matching TRBD1. V shed 5 bases and J 7 bases; nucleotides not matched to a gene: 14. Per germline, CDR1 SGHNT and CDR2 YENEEA. This CDR3 comprises 17 residues. The CDR3 DNA sequence: TGTGCCAGCAGCAAAGGAAGGGACAGGGGAGGTGGGAATGAGCAGTTCTTC. As protein: CASSKGRDRGGGNEQFF.

The chain couples TRBV29-1 to TRBJ2-1; 9 bases agree with TRBD2. CDR1 is SQVTM, CDR2 ANQGSEA, per germline. This CDR3 is 12 amino acids long. Losses at the gene ends were 5 bases for V and 10 bases for J; bases not matched to a gene: 6. CDR3 protein: CSVRIAGDEQFF. The CDR3 nucleotides are TGCAGCGTTCGGATAGCGGGAGACGAGCAGTTCTTC.

V usage is TRBV18 and J usage is TRBJ1-5; D is possibly TRBD1 (6 bases). Germline CDR1 and CDR2: KGHSH and LQKENI. V lost 3 bases and J 3 bases, leaving 12 bases between the germline ends. There are 15 residues in the CDR3. The CDR3 loop reads CASSPLAGVNQPQHF. CDR3 in DNA: TGTGCCAGCTCACCGTTAGCAGGGGTCAATCAGCCCCAGCATTTT.

This clone appeared once. V gene TRBV28 combines with J gene TRBJ1-1; D is unclear. Trimming shortened V by 8 bases and J by 4 bases, and 8 bases separated the two germline ends. Per germline, CDR1 MDHEN and CDR2 SYDVKM. The CDR3 is 11 amino acids. This CDR3 is CASRDSTEAFF. The DNA of the CDR3 is TGTGCCAGCCGGGATTCCACTGAAGCTTTCTTT.

The V call is TRBV19, the J call TRBJ1-1; 7 bases match TRBD1. Per germline, CDR1 LNHDA and CDR2 SQIVND (reference sequence). J lost 4 bases, V lost 4 bases, and 6 bases had no gene match. The CDR3 runs 14 residues. The CDR3 DNA reads as TGTGCCAGTAGTAAGGACAGGCAACGCACTGAAGCTTTCTTT. It encodes CASSKDRQRTEAFF.

DNA for the CDR3: TGTGCCAGCAGCACCCGGACAGCCTCCCGAACTAATGAAAAACTGTTTTTT. Translation: CASSTRTASRTNEKLFF. The V and J genes are TRBV5-5 and TRBJ1-4, with a possible D match to TRBD1 (6 bases). V lost 4 bases and J lost 1, with 17 bases in between. Germline loops: CDR1 SGHKS, CDR2 YYEKEE (reference sequence). The CDR3 is made up of 17 amino acids.

V usage is TRBV14 and J usage is TRBJ2-5; D may be TRBD1 (5 bases). V was clipped by 4 bases and J by 0 bases, with 6 bases between them. CDR1 is SGHDN, CDR2 FVKESK, per germline. This CDR3 is built from 13 residues. In nucleotides, the CDR3 is TGTGCCAGCAGCCGACAGTACCAAGAGACCCAGTACTTC. Translated, it gives CASSRQYQETQYF.

The gene calls are TRBV9 and TRBJ2-2; D ambiguous. Deletions cut 4 bases from V and 0 bases from J, with 16 bases between. Germline V gene sequence: CDR1 SGDLS, CDR2 YYNGEE. This CDR3 is built from 17 residues. The CDR3 DNA is TGTGCCAGCAGCTCAGAGGTGTGGGTATCGAACACCGGGGAGCTGTTTTTT. Residues: CASSSEVWVSNTGELFF.

The gene calls are TRBV14 and TRBJ1-4; TRBD1 matches 9 bases. This CDR3 comprises 14 residues. J was trimmed by 7 bases and V by 1 base; bases with no gene match: 1. Germline loops: CDR1 SGHDN, CDR2 FVKESK. The CDR3 DNA reads TGTGCCAGCAGCCAAGGGACAGGGGTTGAAAAACTGTTTTTT. Residues: CASSQGTGVEKLFF.